This T cell receptor (beta chain) was recovered during a study of OX40 agonist ivuxolimab in advanced cancers. Points from the study as a whole: Within 6 weeks, CD4+ and CD8+ blood T cells expanded clonally at 0.1 to 3.0 mg/kg.

Only in-frame clones appear in the TCRdb table, and some are missing; sequencing was by immunoSEQ multiplex PCR. The top ten clones hold approximately 2% of a sample with about 67,000 clones, roughly 81% of them seen once. The V and J ends lost 3 bases and 3 bases, in that order; junction bases with no gene match: 2. Germline assignment: CDR1 SGHTA and CDR2 FQGTGA. CDR3 length: 14 amino acids. Turning to this clone: Its antigen is not known.

Sequenced here: CD4+ or CD8+ T cells sorted from blood, sampled in a trial of the OX40 agonist ivuxolimab. This clonotype was obtained from an adult with an advanced solid tumor such as melanoma, head and neck, liver or kidney cancer. The V gene is TRBV7-3, the J gene TRBJ2-4; 7 bases agree with TRBD1. The CDR3 bases are TGTGCCAGCAGCTTGCAGGGGGACAAAAACATTCAGTACTTC. It encodes CASSLQGDKNIQYF.